Listed below are T cell receptor beta chains from one sample, sequenced in a study of T cell responses to AZD1222 COVID-19 vaccine. Profiled with immunoSEQ multiplex PCR; TCRdb holds only in-frame clones, not every one. The table shows more than 120,000 clones, with 85% to 90% occurring only once. The sample here was peripheral blood, taken 28 days after the second AZD1222 dose. Source of these receptors: an adult who received the AZD1222 COVID-19 vaccine. CDR3s include the opening cysteine and the closing phenylalanine or tryptophan. A D gene is named only where the DNA matches it firmly. The listing skips clone size in some rows; elsewhere it reads once, few, many or a size class.

j_call: TRBJ1-2
v_call: TRBV30
d_call: TRBD1
clone_size: .
cdr3_nt: TGTGCCTGGCGCCCACAGGGGGCGGATGGCTACACCTTC
cdr3_aa: CAWRPQGADGYTF

j_call: TRBJ1-1
v_call: TRBV7-9
d_call: .
clone_size: once
cdr3_nt: TGTGCCAGCAGATTACCCCGGACAAGGATGAACACTGAAGCTTTCTTT
cdr3_aa: CASRLPRTRMNTEAFF

j_call: TRBJ1-1
v_call: TRBV7-9
d_call: .
clone_size: few
cdr3_nt: TGTGCCAGCAGCTTAGGTACAGGGACGAACACTGAAGCTTTCTTT
cdr3_aa: CASSLGTGTNTEAFF

j_call: TRBJ1-1
v_call: TRBV7-9
d_call: .
clone_size: .
cdr3_nt: TGTGCCAGCAGCTTAAGCCTGCTAGGCACTGAAGCTTTCTTT
cdr3_aa: CASSLSLLGTEAFF

j_call: TRBJ1-5
v_call: TRBV9
d_call: .
clone_size: .
cdr3_nt: TGTGCCAGCAGCGGTACGGGATATAGCAATCAGCCCCAGCATTTT
cdr3_aa: CASSGTGYSNQPQHF

j_call: TRBJ1-2
v_call: TRBV28
d_call: .
clone_size: once
cdr3_nt: TGTGCCAGCAGTTTGGGGGCGGGGAGGGTTGGCTACACCTTC
cdr3_aa: CASSLGAGRVGYTF

j_call: TRBJ1-4
v_call: TRBV7-9
d_call: TRBD1
clone_size: .
cdr3_nt: TGTGCCAGCAGCCCCAGGGGGGGGGAGACTAATGAAAAACTGTTTTTT
cdr3_aa: CASSPRGGETNEKLFF

j_call: TRBJ2-6
v_call: TRBV4-1
d_call: .
clone_size: few
cdr3_nt: TGCGCCAGCAGCCAAGCGGCCTCGGGGGCCAACGTCCTGACTTTC
cdr3_aa: CASSQAASGANVLTF

j_call: TRBJ1-1
v_call: TRBV2
d_call: TRBD1
clone_size: .
cdr3_nt: TGTGCCAGCAAGGGGGCCCGGGGTGGTGAAGCTTTCTTT
cdr3_aa: CASKGARGGEAFF

j_call: TRBJ2-6
v_call: TRBV28
d_call: TRBD1
clone_size: .
cdr3_nt: TGTGCCAGCAGGGTGCAGGGGGCTGGGGCCAACGTCCTGACTTTC
cdr3_aa: CASRVQGAGANVLTF

j_call: TRBJ2-2
v_call: TRBV15
d_call: .
clone_size: .
cdr3_nt: TGTGCCACCAGCAGAGACGCAGGGTCCACCGGGGAGCTGTTTTTT
cdr3_aa: CATSRDAGSTGELFF

j_call: TRBJ1-1
v_call: TRBV3-1/TRBV3-2
d_call: .
clone_size: .
cdr3_nt: TGTGCCAGCAGCCAGGCGTTGGAAACTGAAGCTTTCTTT
cdr3_aa: CASSQALETEAFF

j_call: TRBJ1-4
v_call: TRBV19
d_call: .
clone_size: .
cdr3_nt: TGTGCCAGTAGTATAGATCGGCGGGAAAAACTGTTTTTT
cdr3_aa: CASSIDRREKLFF

j_call: TRBJ1-2
v_call: TRBV14
d_call: .
clone_size: .
cdr3_nt: TGTGCCAGCAGCCCCAACATGGACTATGGCTACACCTTC
cdr3_aa: CASSPNMDYGYTF

j_call: TRBJ2-2
v_call: TRBV21-1
d_call: .
clone_size: .
cdr3_nt: TGTGCCAGCAGCAAAGAGGCAGGGGGTGAGGCCGGGGAGCTGTTTTTT
cdr3_aa: CASSKEAGGEAGELFF

j_call: TRBJ2-7
v_call: TRBV7-9
d_call: TRBD1
clone_size: .
cdr3_nt: TGTGCCAGCAGCTTAACAGGGGAAGGCGAGCAGTACTTC
cdr3_aa: CASSLTGEGEQYF

j_call: TRBJ2-7
v_call: TRBV6-5
d_call: .
clone_size: few
cdr3_nt: TGTGCCAGCAGGGGTTCCAACGAGCAGTACTTC
cdr3_aa: CASRGSNEQYF

j_call: TRBJ1-2
v_call: TRBV6-5
d_call: TRBD1
clone_size: .
cdr3_nt: TGTGCCAGCAGTTACAGGGGGCTGGACTATGGCTACACCTTC
cdr3_aa: CASSYRGLDYGYTF

j_call: TRBJ1-1
v_call: TRBV11-2
d_call: .
clone_size: .
cdr3_nt: TGTGCCAGCAGCTTTCCACCGGGGGTCTGGGGAGCGAACACTGAAGCTTTCTTT
cdr3_aa: CASSFPPGVWGANTEAFF

j_call: TRBJ2-1
v_call: TRBV6-1
d_call: TRBD1
clone_size: .
cdr3_nt: TGTGCCAGCAGTGAATGGACAGGGGGCGGGTATGAGCAGTTCTTC
cdr3_aa: CASSEWTGGGYEQFF

j_call: TRBJ2-3
v_call: TRBV3-1/TRBV3-2
d_call: .
clone_size: .
cdr3_nt: TGTGCCAGCAGCCCCGAGGGGGGGGTAGATACGCAGTATTTT
cdr3_aa: CASSPEGGVDTQYF

j_call: TRBJ1-4
v_call: TRBV3-1/TRBV3-2
d_call: TRBD1
clone_size: .
cdr3_nt: TGTGCCAGCAGCCCCCGACAGGGGTGGGTTGAAAAACTGTTTTTT
cdr3_aa: CASSPRQGWVEKLFF

j_call: TRBJ2-7
v_call: TRBV10-2
d_call: .
clone_size: .
cdr3_nt: TGCGCCAGCAGTGAGTCTGGTCCGGGGCTGAGGGTCGAGCAGTACTTC
cdr3_aa: CASSESGPGLRVEQYF

j_call: TRBJ1-6
v_call: TRBV12-3/TRBV12-4
d_call: .
clone_size: few
cdr3_nt: TGTGCCAGCAGTTTACTACAGGGATCACCCCTCCACTTT
cdr3_aa: CASSLLQGSPLHF

j_call: TRBJ1-5
v_call: TRBV5-8
d_call: .
clone_size: once
cdr3_nt: TGTGCCAGCAGCTTAAGGGCAGCCGAGGTGGTTGAGCCCCAGCATTTT
cdr3_aa: CASSLRAAEVVEPQHF

j_call: TRBJ1-2
v_call: TRBV6-5
d_call: .
clone_size: .
cdr3_nt: TGTGCCAGCACTTCACAGGTTTTCTATGGCTACACCTTC
cdr3_aa: CASTSQVFYGYTF

j_call: TRBJ2-1
v_call: TRBV6-5
d_call: .
clone_size: few
cdr3_nt: TGTGCCAGCAGTTACGTGCCCGGCTCCTACAATGAGCAGTTCTTC
cdr3_aa: CASSYVPGSYNEQFF

j_call: TRBJ1-5
v_call: TRBV12-3/TRBV12-4
d_call: .
clone_size: .
cdr3_nt: TGTGCCAGCAGTTTGGGGTCCTCCCAGCATTTT
cdr3_aa: CASSLGSSQHF

j_call: TRBJ1-1
v_call: TRBV30
d_call: TRBD1
clone_size: .
cdr3_nt: TGTGCCTGGAGTGTACTAGGACAGGGGGCGACTGAAGCTTTCTTT
cdr3_aa: CAWSVLGQGATEAFF

j_call: TRBJ1-3
v_call: TRBV5-1
d_call: .
clone_size: few
cdr3_nt: TGCGCCAGCAGCGAAGGGACGCCGGGAAACACCATATATTTT
cdr3_aa: CASSEGTPGNTIYF

j_call: TRBJ2-3
v_call: TRBV5-8
d_call: .
clone_size: .
cdr3_nt: TGTGCCAGCAGCTTGCCCGTTGGGACTGGAGCAGATACGCAGTATTTT
cdr3_aa: CASSLPVGTGADTQYF

j_call: TRBJ1-5
v_call: TRBV27
d_call: .
clone_size: .
cdr3_nt: TGTGCCAGCAGTTTACAGGGTCGCAATCAGCCCCAGCATTTT
cdr3_aa: CASSLQGRNQPQHF

j_call: TRBJ1-6
v_call: TRBV19
d_call: .
clone_size: .
cdr3_nt: TGTGCCAGTAGTATCTACGGGCGCCCCAATTCACCCCTCCACTTT
cdr3_aa: CASSIYGRPNSPLHF

j_call: TRBJ2-7
v_call: TRBV6-5
d_call: TRBD2
clone_size: .
cdr3_nt: TGTGCCAGCAGTTATTATGCGGGAGGGGCATACGAGCAGTACTTC
cdr3_aa: CASSYYAGGAYEQYF

j_call: TRBJ2-6
v_call: TRBV7-9
d_call: TRBD2
clone_size: few
cdr3_nt: TGTGCCAGCAGCCACGGGGGGAGAGATGGGGCCAACGTCCTGACTTTC
cdr3_aa: CASSHGGRDGANVLTF

j_call: TRBJ1-1
v_call: TRBV29-1
d_call: .
clone_size: once
cdr3_nt: TGCAGCGTTGCAACCCCAGGACCCACGAACACTGAAGCTTTCTTT
cdr3_aa: CSVATPGPTNTEAFF

j_call: TRBJ1-5
v_call: TRBV28
d_call: .
clone_size: .
cdr3_nt: TGTGCCAGCAGTTATGAGAACAATCAGCCCCAGCATTTT
cdr3_aa: CASSYENNQPQHF

j_call: TRBJ1-3
v_call: TRBV10-3
d_call: .
clone_size: once
cdr3_nt: TGTGCCACCACTAGTGACACGTCTGGAAACACCATATATTTT
cdr3_aa: CATTSDTSGNTIYF

j_call: TRBJ2-1
v_call: TRBV5-1
d_call: TRBD1
clone_size: .
cdr3_nt: TGCGCCAGCAGCGCCGAGACAGGGATTTACAATGAGCAGTTCTTC
cdr3_aa: CASSAETGIYNEQFF

j_call: TRBJ1-6
v_call: TRBV4-2
d_call: .
clone_size: .
cdr3_nt: TGTGCCAGCAGCCAGCAGAGGGCTTCACCCCTCCACTTT
cdr3_aa: CASSQQRASPLHF

j_call: TRBJ2-2
v_call: TRBV5-8
d_call: TRBD2
clone_size: .
cdr3_nt: TGTGCCAGCAGCCTGACCCTAGCGGGGGCGTCCGGGGAGCTGTTTTTT
cdr3_aa: CASSLTLAGASGELFF

j_call: TRBJ1-1
v_call: TRBV7-9
d_call: .
clone_size: .
cdr3_nt: TGTGCCAGCAGCTTAGGAGGGTGGGTGAACACTGAAGCTTTCTTT
cdr3_aa: CASSLGGWVNTEAFF

j_call: TRBJ2-5
v_call: TRBV12-3/TRBV12-4
d_call: .
clone_size: .
cdr3_nt: TGTGCCAGCAATTTGGGTGGGCAAGAGACCCAGTACTTC
cdr3_aa: CASNLGGQETQYF

j_call: TRBJ1-2
v_call: TRBV5-6
d_call: .
clone_size: few
cdr3_nt: TGTGCCAGCAGCTTGGGGGGACTCGACTATGGCTACACCTTC
cdr3_aa: CASSLGGLDYGYTF

j_call: TRBJ1-4
v_call: TRBV9
d_call: TRBD1
clone_size: .
cdr3_nt: TGTGCCAGCAGCATCGGACAGGGTACCAGTAATGAAAAACTGTTTTTT
cdr3_aa: CASSIGQGTSNEKLFF

j_call: TRBJ2-3
v_call: TRBV5-4
d_call: TRBD2
clone_size: .
cdr3_nt: TGTGCCAGCAGCCCACTGGGGGGCGGGGGGGCCGAAACAGATACGCAGTATTTT
cdr3_aa: CASSPLGGGGAETDTQYF

j_call: TRBJ2-5
v_call: TRBV28
d_call: TRBD2
clone_size: .
cdr3_nt: TGTGCCAGCAGGCTCGGGGGGACGTACCAAGAGACCCAGTACTTC
cdr3_aa: CASRLGGTYQETQYF

j_call: TRBJ1-5
v_call: TRBV7-8
d_call: .
clone_size: .
cdr3_nt: TGTGCCAGCAGCCCGGCGGACACCGTGATTAGCAATCAGCCCCAGCATTTT
cdr3_aa: CASSPADTVISNQPQHF

j_call: TRBJ1-2
v_call: TRBV7-2
d_call: .
clone_size: .
cdr3_nt: TGTGCCAGCAGCTCCCCCACGGGCGCTATCGTCTATGGCTACACCTTC
cdr3_aa: CASSSPTGAIVYGYTF